The 30 T cell receptor beta chains reported below all come from one sample, sequenced in a study of T-cell reconstitution after alpha-beta-depleted transplantation in children. Using unique molecular identifiers, the investigators prepared the TCRbeta library. TCRdb re-derived calls from the PCR reads in MiXCR, one entry per CDR3 protein. Of hundreds of thousands of distinct CDR3 sequences detected, around a third appear once; the ten largest clones hold 2% to 3%. The source material was PBMCs from the stem cell graft donor, sampled from the stem cell graft. The origin of the receptors is a human donor who donated a stem cell graft to a child with aplastic anemia.

This clonotype occurred a few times. V is TRBV10-3 and J is TRBJ2-4; D perhaps matches TRBD2 (5 bases). The CDR3 is made up of 15 amino acids. The germline V and J ends were trimmed by 2 bases and 3 bases, with 11 bases remaining between them. Germline-derived CDR1 and CDR2 are ENHRY and SYGVKD. The chain's CDR3 is CAISEGLGGKNIQYF. In DNA, the CDR3 is TGTGCCATCAGTGAGGGACTGGGCGGCAAAAACATTCAGTACTTC.

This clonotype showed up just a few times. V gene TRBV7-2 combines with J gene TRBJ1-2, with D unclear. Germline CDR1 is SGHTA and CDR2 is FQGNSA. The V end was cut by 1 base, the J end by 5 bases, with 5 bases between. The CDR3 loop spans 12 amino acids. CDR3 loop: CASSLEKYGYTF. The DNA of the CDR3 is TGTGCCAGCAGCTTAGAAAAGTATGGCTACACCTTC.

This clonotype showed up just a few times. J is TRBJ1-1 and V is TRBV6-5; D is ambiguous. Germline V gene sequence: CDR1 MNHEY, CDR2 SVGAGI. The CDR3 has 16 amino acids. Trimming shortened V by 0 bases and J by 4 bases, and 15 bases separated the two germline ends. CDR3 DNA sequence: TGTGCCAGCAGTTACTCGACTCCGGGAGGTGGCACTGAAGCTTTCTTT. The encoded protein is CASSYSTPGGGTEAFF.

This clonotype has a handful of counts. The gene calls are TRBV29-1 and TRBJ2-5; D gene unclear. The CDR3 extends over 12 amino acids. V was shortened by 4 bases and J by 5 bases, with 11 bases between the two germline ends. Germline-derived CDR1 and CDR2 are SQVTM and ANQGSEA. The CDR3 DNA follows: TGCAGCGTTGTGAGCCCATGGGAGACCCAGTACTTC. It codes for CSVVSPWETQYF.

This clonotype turned up a few times. The chain employs TRBV12-3 or TRBV12-4 and TRBJ2-2; the match to TRBD1 covers 9 bases. The junction had 12 bases not matched to a gene; V was cut back by 9 bases and J by 1 base. The length of the CDR3 is 17 residues. DNA of the CDR3: TGTGCCAGTCCGACCGGACAGGGGTCCTTGAACACCGGGGAGCTGTTTTTT. Protein sequence: CASPTGQGSLNTGELFF.

For the CDR3, the DNA is TGTGCCAGCACGGGACTTCAAAACACTGAAGCTTTCTTT. It encodes CASTGLQNTEAFF. The V call is TRBV5-6, the J call TRBJ1-1; possible D gene TRBD1, 5 bases. Germline V gene lookup returns CDR1 SGHDT and CDR2 YYEEEE. This CDR3 contains 13 residues. Trimming cost V 6 bases and J 2 bases, with 11 bases left between them.

This clonotype showed up just a few times. The genes are TRBV20-1 and TRBJ2-1; 7 bases align to TRBD1. After removal of 6 bases from V and 0 bases from J, the junction contained 11 bases not matched to a gene. Germline-derived CDR1 and CDR2 are DFQATT and SNEGSKA (reference sequence). CDR3 length equals 16 residues. The CDR3 coding sequence is TGCAGTGCGAAACGAGGGGGCATTACCTCCTACAATGAGCAGTTCTTC. This gives the protein CSAKRGGITSYNEQFF.

The chain is built from TRBV29-1 and TRBJ2-2; 9 bases agree with TRBD1. Germline loops: CDR1 SQVTM, CDR2 ANQGSEA. Losses at the gene ends were 6 bases for V and 5 bases for J; bases not matched to a gene: 7. This CDR3 spans 14 amino acids. The CDR3 nucleotides are TGCAGCGTCGGGACAGGGCTTGGGACCGGGGAGCTGTTTTTT. Its translation is CSVGTGLGTGELFF.

This clonotype was seen a few times. V usage is TRBV6-5 and J usage is TRBJ2-7; 11 bases align to TRBD2. Germline trimming cut 0 bases from V and 0 bases from J; bases unmatched to any gene: 1. CDR3 length equals 16 residues. Germline CDR1 MNHEY, CDR2 SVGAGI. CDR3 region: CASSYSTSGTSYEQYF. In DNA form, the CDR3 reads TGTGCCAGCAGTTACTCGACTAGCGGGACCTCCTACGAGCAGTACTTC.

The rearrangement links TRBV7-6 to TRBJ2-3; 10 nucleotides agree with TRBD2. V lost 0 bases to trimming and J lost 2 bases; unmatched junction nucleotides: 8. This CDR3 comprises 18 residues. CDR1 is SGHVS, CDR2 FNYEAQ, per germline. The CDR3 loop is CASSLAMASGSSTDTQYF. The CDR3 coding sequence is TGTGCCAGCAGCTTAGCGATGGCTAGCGGGAGTTCCACAGATACGCAGTATTTT.

This clonotype was observed a few times. The chain has TRBV20-1 and TRBJ1-2; D is ambiguous. Germline assignment: CDR1 DFQATT and CDR2 SNEGSKA (reference sequence). CDR3 size: 11 residues. Trimming stripped 2 bases from V and 4 bases from J, with 5 bases between. The CDR3 is CSARLAYGYTF. The CDR3 region has the DNA TGCAGTGCTAGACTGGCCTATGGCTACACCTTC.

The V call is TRBV15, the J call TRBJ1-1; 7 bases match TRBD1. V lost 0 bases to trimming and J lost 10 bases; unmatched junction nucleotides: 5. The CDR3 length is 13 residues. Germline-derived CDR1 and CDR2 are LNHNV and YYDKDF (reference sequence). For the CDR3, the DNA is TGTGCCACCAGCAGAGATCGGCAGGGGGGAGCTTTCTTT. As protein: CATSRDRQGGAFF.

This clonotype was detected a few times. J is TRBJ2-3 and V is TRBV12-3 or TRBV12-4, with 10 positions matching TRBD2. The J segment lost 5 bases and the V segment lost 7 bases, leaving 18 bases of the junction unmatched. This CDR3 region has 18 residues. The CDR3 DNA reads as TGTGCCAGCACTAAGGCCTGGGCTAGCGGGGGAGGAGAAGATACGCAGTATTTT. Translated, it gives CASTKAWASGGGEDTQYF.

This clonotype was seen a handful of times. The CDR3 does not end in the conserved phenylalanine or tryptophan, so this is likely a read error. It is unclear where the CDR3 begins or ends on the DNA, so no DNA is shown, and the CDR3 is as TCRdb lists it. This rearrangement joins TRBV12-3 or TRBV12-4 to TRBJ2-1; the listed D gene, TRBD2, was not tested against the DNA. The CDR3 is 12 residues long, ends included. CDR3 sequence reads: CASSLARGGLGL.

This chain uses TRBV7-8 with TRBJ1-1; D may be TRBD1 (6 bases). Germline V CDR1 and CDR2: SGHVS, FQNEAQ. The CDR3 is 16 amino acids. The germline V and J ends were trimmed by 5 bases and 0 bases, with 16 bases remaining between them. The CDR3 DNA reads TGTGCCAGCAGCCCTACAGGGTCGAGAATGAACACTGAAGCTTTCTTT. Translated, it gives CASSPTGSRMNTEAFF.

V gene TRBV9 combines with J gene TRBJ2-5; TRBD2 aligns across 12 bases. V lost 0 bases, J lost 5 bases, and 2 bases stayed unmatched. This CDR3 has 15 amino acids. Germline CDR1 and CDR2: SGDLS and YYNGEE. The CDR3 here is CASSVVTSGRETQYF. CDR3 nucleotides: TGTGCCAGCAGCGTAGTTACTAGCGGGAGGGAGACCCAGTACTTC.

The chain joins TRBV7-2 to TRBJ1-3, with no clear D. CDR1 and CDR2 (germline): SGHTA, FQGNSA. The V and J ends lost 6 bases and 7 bases respectively, with 10 bases between them. CDR3 length: 12 amino acids. The CDR3 DNA is TGTGCCAGCAGGACAAGACCGAACACCATATATTTT. Its translation: CASRTRPNTIYF.

V gene TRBV20-1 combines with J gene TRBJ2-3; TRBD2 matches 16 bases. V lost 6 bases to trimming and J lost 2 bases; unmatched junction nucleotides: 11. The CDR3 extends over 18 amino acids. Germline values: CDR1 DFQATT, CDR2 SNEGSKA (reference sequence). The chain's CDR3 is CSASGTSGREANTDTQYF. DNA of the CDR3: TGCAGTGCCTCCGGGACTAGCGGGAGGGAGGCTAACACAGATACGCAGTATTTT.

This chain links TRBV7-2 with TRBJ2-7, with 8 positions matching TRBD1. There are 14 residues in the CDR3. Trimming removed 5 bases from V and 2 bases from J; junction bases left unmatched: 5. Germline CDR1 and CDR2: SGHTA and FQGNSA. In DNA, the CDR3 is TGTGCCAGCAGCCACCCGGGACAGGCCTACGAGCAGTACTTC. Amino acid sequence: CASSHPGQAYEQYF. Filled out from reference TRBV7-2 and TRBJ2-7, the complete variable domain reads GAGVSQSPSNKVTEKGKDVELRCDPISGHTALYWYRQSLGQGLEFLIYFQGNSAPDKSGLPSDRFSAERTGGSVSTLTIQRTQQEDSAVYLCASSHPGQAYEQYFGPGTRLTVT.

The chain has TRBV6-2 or TRBV6-3 and TRBJ2-2; D not resolved. This CDR3 has 13 residues. CDR1 and CDR2 (germline): MNHEY, SVGEGT. Trimming pared 4 bases from V and 3 bases from J, leaving 6 bases between. CDR3 bases: TGTGCCAGCAGTTTCACCGACACCGGGGAGCTGTTTTTT. As protein: CASSFTDTGELFF.

V usage is TRBV12-3 or TRBV12-4 and J usage is TRBJ1-4, with no clear D. The CDR3 has 17 amino acids. The germline V and J ends were trimmed by 4 bases and 2 bases, with 17 bases remaining between them. This CDR3 reads CASSYIAKIRTNEKLFF. CDR3 DNA: TGTGCCAGCAGTTACATAGCGAAGATTAGGACTAATGAAAAACTGTTTTTT.

The chain links TRBV5-1 to TRBJ2-7; 9 bases match TRBD1. The CDR3 has 14 residues. Per germline, CDR1 SGHRS and CDR2 YFSETQ. The J segment lost 5 bases and the V segment lost 3 bases, leaving 6 bases of the junction unmatched. The CDR3 spells CASSSGTGLNEQYF. DNA for the CDR3: TGCGCCAGCAGCTCCGGGACAGGGCTGAACGAGCAGTACTTC.

This clonotype has only a few counts. CDR3 in DNA: TGCGCCAGCAGCCCCGGACAGGGTAGGGCCAAAAACATTCAGTACTTC. Its protein is CASSPGQGRAKNIQYF. The genes are TRBV5-1 and TRBJ2-4, with 8 bases that match TRBD1. V lost 4 bases and J lost 1; bases outside the gene matches: 7. CDR1 and CDR2 from the germline V gene are SGHRS and YFSETQ. The CDR3 runs 16 residues.

This clonotype was observed a handful of times. The chain joins TRBV11-2 to TRBJ2-6; D may correspond to TRBD1 or TRBD2 (6 bases each). The V gene's germline CDR1 is SGHAT and CDR2 FQNNGV. Trimming shortened V by 7 bases and J by 0 bases, and 25 bases separated the two germline ends. CDR3 length: 20 residues. CDR3 protein: CASTSPKGGSRPSGANVLTF. The CDR3 coding sequence is TGTGCCAGCACTTCACCTAAGGGGGGCTCCCGCCCCTCTGGGGCCAACGTCCTGACTTTC.

This clonotype was seen only a few times. The chain has TRBV13 and TRBJ2-1, with 8 positions matching TRBD2. The trim removed 5 bases at V and 6 bases at J, leaving 6 bases unmatched. The V gene's germline CDR1 is PRHDT and CDR2 FYEKMQ (reference sequence). There are 14 residues in the CDR3. The CDR3 bases are TGTGCCAGCAGCCCGGGACTAGTCGGCAATGAGCAGTTCTTC. It codes for CASSPGLVGNEQFF.

This clonotype was recorded a few times. In nucleotides, the CDR3 is TGTGCCAGCAGGGGGACTAGCGGGAGAAATACGCAGTATTTT. It specifies CASRGTSGRNTQYF. The chain uses TRBV27 and TRBJ2-3; 14 bases line up with TRBD2. After removal of 6 bases from V and 7 bases from J, the junction contained 3 bases not matched to a gene. Germline values: CDR1 MNHEY, CDR2 SMNVEV (reference sequence). The CDR3 is made up of 14 amino acids.

The chain couples TRBV20-1 to TRBJ2-6; tentative D call: TRBD1 (5 bases). Per germline, CDR1 DFQATT and CDR2 SNEGSKA (reference sequence). The CDR3 loop spans 16 amino acids. The V and J ends lost 3 bases and 1 base respectively, with 13 bases between them. CDR3 DNA: TGCAGTGCTAGCATCCAGGGTCGGTCTGGGGCCAACGTCCTGACTTTC. Its translation: CSASIQGRSGANVLTF.

A few counts support this clonotype. This chain joins TRBV12-3 or TRBV12-4 and TRBJ2-6; TRBD2 matches at 13 bases. V shed 5 bases and J 0 bases; nucleotides not matched to a gene: 4. This CDR3 is built from 18 residues. In DNA form, the CDR3 reads TGTGCCAGCAGTGCTCGACTAGCGGGAGGCTCTGGGGCCAACGTCCTGACTTTC. It codes for CASSARLAGGSGANVLTF.

The chain recombines TRBV11-2 with TRBJ2-2; perhaps D is TRBD1 or TRBD2 (5 bases each). Deletions cut 5 bases from V and 7 bases from J, with 23 bases between. CDR1 and CDR2 (germline): SGHAT, FQNNGV. The CDR3 length is 17 residues. CDR3: CASSLKIISWGYGELFF. The CDR3 bases are TGTGCCAGCAGCCTGAAAATTATCTCTTGGGGGTACGGGGAGCTGTTTTTT.

This clonotype was recorded a few times. This sequence joins TRBV12-3 or TRBV12-4 and TRBJ1-1; 8 nucleotides match TRBD1. CDR3 length: 16 amino acids. J lost 2 bases, V lost 6 bases, and 11 bases had no gene match. Here the CDR3 reads CASSTRPGTGNTEAFF. CDR3 nucleotide sequence: TGTGCCAGCAGCACACGTCCCGGGACAGGAAACACTGAAGCTTTCTTT.